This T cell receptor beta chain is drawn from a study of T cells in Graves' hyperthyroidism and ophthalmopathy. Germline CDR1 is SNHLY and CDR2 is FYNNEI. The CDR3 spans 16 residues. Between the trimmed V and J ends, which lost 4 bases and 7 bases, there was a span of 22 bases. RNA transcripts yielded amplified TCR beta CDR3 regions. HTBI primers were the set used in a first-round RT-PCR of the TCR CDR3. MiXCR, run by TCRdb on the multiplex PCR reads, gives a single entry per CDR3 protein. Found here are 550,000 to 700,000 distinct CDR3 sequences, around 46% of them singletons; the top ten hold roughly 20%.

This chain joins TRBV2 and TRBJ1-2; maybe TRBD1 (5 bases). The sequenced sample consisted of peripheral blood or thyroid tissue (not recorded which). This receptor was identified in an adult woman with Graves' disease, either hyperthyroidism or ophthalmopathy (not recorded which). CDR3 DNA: TGTGCCAGCAGTGTTCAGGAAAGGTGGGGCGGAGGTGGCTACACCTTC. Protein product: CASSVQERWGGGGYTF.